This TCR beta chain was recorded in a study of CD8 T cells in Susac syndrome. Study-wide findings and caveats: Among people with Susac, CD8+ clonal expansion was greatest in TEMRA cells and active patients. It was acknowledged in the study that the number of individuals who were included in its TCR sequencing and HLA analysis was relatively small.

CD8+ and CD4+ T cells taken from blood had their TCR beta sequenced. TEMRA cells were FACS-enriched, with CD8+ and CD4+ T cells isolated negatively. Details on this clonotype: Its antigen is still unknown.

Roughly 0.45 to 1 ug RNA was reverse transcribed with random hexamers. MiXCR, run by TCRdb on the immunoSEQ multiplex PCR reads, gives a single entry per CDR3 protein. The sample yields fewer than 85,000 distinct CDR3 sequences, approximately 95% seen once. Sequenced sample: CD8+ T cells from PBMCs. This receptor was identified in a human donor with Susac syndrome.

The CDR3 DNA sequence: TGTGCCAGCAGCCAAGTGGGCACCGGGGAGCTGTTTTTT. This encodes CASSQVGTGELFF. This sequence joins TRBV3-1 and TRBJ2-2; D gene ambiguous. V was clipped by 1 base and J by 4 bases, with 4 bases between them. CDR1 is LGHDT and CDR2 is YNNKEL in the germline V gene (reference sequence). The CDR3 length is 13 residues.